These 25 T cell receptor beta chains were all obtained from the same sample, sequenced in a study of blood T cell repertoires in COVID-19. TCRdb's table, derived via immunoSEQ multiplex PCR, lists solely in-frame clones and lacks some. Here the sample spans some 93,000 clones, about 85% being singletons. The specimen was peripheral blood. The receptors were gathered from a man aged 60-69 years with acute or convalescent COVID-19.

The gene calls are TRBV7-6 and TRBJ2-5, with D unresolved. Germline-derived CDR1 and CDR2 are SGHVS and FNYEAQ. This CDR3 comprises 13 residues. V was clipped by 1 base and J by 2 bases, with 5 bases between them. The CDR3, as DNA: TGTGCCAGCAGCTTAGTGTTACAAGAGACCCAGTACTTC. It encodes CASSLVLQETQYF.

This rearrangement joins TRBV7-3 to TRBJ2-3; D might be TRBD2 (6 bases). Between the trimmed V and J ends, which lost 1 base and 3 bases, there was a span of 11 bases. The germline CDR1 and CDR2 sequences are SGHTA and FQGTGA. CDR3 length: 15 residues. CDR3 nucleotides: TGTGCCAGCAGCTTAAGCGGGGTTTGGACAGATACGCAGTATTTT. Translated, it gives CASSLSGVWTDTQYF.

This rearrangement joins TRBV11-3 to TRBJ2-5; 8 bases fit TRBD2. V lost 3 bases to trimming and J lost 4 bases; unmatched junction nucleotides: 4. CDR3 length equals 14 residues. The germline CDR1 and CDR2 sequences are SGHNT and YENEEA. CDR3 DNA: TGTGCCAGCAGCTTCAGCGGGAGTCTAGAGACCCAGTACTTC. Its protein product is CASSFSGSLETQYF.

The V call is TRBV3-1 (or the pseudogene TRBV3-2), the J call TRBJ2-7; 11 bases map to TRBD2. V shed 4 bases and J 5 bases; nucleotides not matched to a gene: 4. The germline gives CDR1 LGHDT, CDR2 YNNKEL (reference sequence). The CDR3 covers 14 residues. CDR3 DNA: TGTGCCAGCAGCCTAGCGGGGGGGCCGGACGAGCAGTACTTC. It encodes CASSLAGGPDEQYF.

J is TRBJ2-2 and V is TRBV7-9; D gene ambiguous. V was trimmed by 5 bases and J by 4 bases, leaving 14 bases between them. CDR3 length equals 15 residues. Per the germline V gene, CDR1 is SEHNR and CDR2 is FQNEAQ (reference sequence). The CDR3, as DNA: TGTGCCAGCAGCCCTAGACTTCAGAGCACCGGGGAGCTGTTTTTT. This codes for CASSPRLQSTGELFF. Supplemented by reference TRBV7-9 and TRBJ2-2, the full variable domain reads DTGVSQNPRHKITKRGQNVTFRCDPISEHNRLYWYRQTLGQGPEFLTYFQNEAQLEKSRLLSDRFSAERPKGSFSTLEIQRTEQGDSAMYLCASSPRLQSTGELFFGEGSRLTVL.

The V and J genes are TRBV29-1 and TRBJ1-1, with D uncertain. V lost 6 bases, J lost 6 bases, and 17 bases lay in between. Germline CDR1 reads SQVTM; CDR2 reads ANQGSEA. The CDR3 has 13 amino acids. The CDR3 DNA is TGCAGCGTCTCGAGGGTCCAATACGCTGAAGCTTTCTTT. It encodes CSVSRVQYAEAFF.

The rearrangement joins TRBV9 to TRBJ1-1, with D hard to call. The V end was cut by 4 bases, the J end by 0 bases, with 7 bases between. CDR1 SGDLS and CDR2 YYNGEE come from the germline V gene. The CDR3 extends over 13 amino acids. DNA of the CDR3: TGTGCCAGCAGCTCGCAGATGAACACTGAAGCTTTCTTT. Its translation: CASSSQMNTEAFF.

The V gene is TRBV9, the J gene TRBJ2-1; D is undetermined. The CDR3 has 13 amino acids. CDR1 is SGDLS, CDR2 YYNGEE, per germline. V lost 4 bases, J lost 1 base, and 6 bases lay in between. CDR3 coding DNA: TGTGCCAGCAGCCCCCCATCCTACAATGAGCAGTTCTTC. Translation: CASSPPSYNEQFF.

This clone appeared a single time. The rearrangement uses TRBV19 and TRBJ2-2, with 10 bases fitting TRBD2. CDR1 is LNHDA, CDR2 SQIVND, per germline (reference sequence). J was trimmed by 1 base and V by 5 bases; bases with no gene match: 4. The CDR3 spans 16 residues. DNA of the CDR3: TGTGCCAGTAGTTTGGGACTAGCGCGGAACACCGGGGAGCTGTTTTTT. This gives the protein CASSLGLARNTGELFF.

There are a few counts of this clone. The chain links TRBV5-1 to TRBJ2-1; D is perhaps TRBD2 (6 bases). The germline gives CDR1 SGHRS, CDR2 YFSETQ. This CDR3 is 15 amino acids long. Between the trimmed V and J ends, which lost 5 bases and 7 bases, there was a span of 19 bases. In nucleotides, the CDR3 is TGCGCCAGCAGTCTTGGGATTCTAGCGATAAATGAGCAGTTCTTC. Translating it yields CASSLGILAINEQFF.

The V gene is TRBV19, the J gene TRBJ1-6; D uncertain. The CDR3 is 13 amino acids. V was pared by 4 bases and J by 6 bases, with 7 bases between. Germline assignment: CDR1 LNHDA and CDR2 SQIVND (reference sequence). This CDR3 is CASSTRVNSPLHF. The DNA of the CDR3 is TGTGCCAGTAGTACACGGGTTAATTCACCCCTCCACTTT.

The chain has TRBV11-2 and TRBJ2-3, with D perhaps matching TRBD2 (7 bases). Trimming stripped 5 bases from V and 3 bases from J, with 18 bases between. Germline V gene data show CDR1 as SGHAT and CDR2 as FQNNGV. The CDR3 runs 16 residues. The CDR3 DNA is TGTGCCAGCAGCCCGGTACGGGGGAGGGGGACAGATACGCAGTATTTT. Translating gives CASSPVRGRGTDTQYF.

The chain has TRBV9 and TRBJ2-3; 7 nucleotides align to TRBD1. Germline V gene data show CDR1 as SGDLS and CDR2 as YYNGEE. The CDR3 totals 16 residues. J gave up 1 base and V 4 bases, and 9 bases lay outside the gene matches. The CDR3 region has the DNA TGTGCCAGCAGCACCCGACAGGGTAGGGGCACAGATACGCAGTATTTT. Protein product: CASSTRQGRGTDTQYF.

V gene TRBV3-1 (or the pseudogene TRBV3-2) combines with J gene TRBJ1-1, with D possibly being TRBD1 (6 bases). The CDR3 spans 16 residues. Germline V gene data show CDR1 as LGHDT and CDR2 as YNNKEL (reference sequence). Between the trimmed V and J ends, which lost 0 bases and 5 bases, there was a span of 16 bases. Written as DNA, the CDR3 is TGTGCCAGCAGCCAAGATTCGAAGAAGGGGGTTACTGAAGCTTTCTTT. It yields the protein CASSQDSKKGVTEAFF.

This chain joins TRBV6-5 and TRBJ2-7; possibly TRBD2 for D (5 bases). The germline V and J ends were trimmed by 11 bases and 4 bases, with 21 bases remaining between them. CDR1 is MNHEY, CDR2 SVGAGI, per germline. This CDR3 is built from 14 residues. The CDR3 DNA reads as TGTGCCGGAGCAGTGAGTCACGGGGTATACGAGCAGTACTTC. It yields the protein CAGAVSHGVYEQYF.

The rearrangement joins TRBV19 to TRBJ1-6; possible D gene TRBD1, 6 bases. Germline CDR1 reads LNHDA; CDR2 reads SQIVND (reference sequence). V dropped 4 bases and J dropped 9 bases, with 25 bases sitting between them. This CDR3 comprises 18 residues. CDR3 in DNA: TGTGCCAGTAGTACTCCGAGGGGACCACAGGGAAACGCTTCACCCCTCCACTTT. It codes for CASSTPRGPQGNASPLHF. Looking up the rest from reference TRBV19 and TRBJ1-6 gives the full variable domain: DGGITQSPKYLFRKEGQNVTLSCEQNLNHDAMYWYRQDPGQGLRLIYYSQIVNDFQKGDIAEGYSVSREKKESFPLTVTSAQKNPTAFYLCASSTPRGPQGNASPLHFGNGTRLTVT.

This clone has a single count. Here the CDR3 reads CASSPEEGYTF. The CDR3 DNA is TGTGCCAGCTCACCAGAGGAGGGCTACACCTTC. The gene calls are TRBV18 and TRBJ1-2; no clear D. CDR3 length: 11 amino acids. With 2 bases removed from V and 8 bases from J, the gap between germline ends came to 6 bases. Germline V CDR1 and CDR2: KGHSH, LQKENI.

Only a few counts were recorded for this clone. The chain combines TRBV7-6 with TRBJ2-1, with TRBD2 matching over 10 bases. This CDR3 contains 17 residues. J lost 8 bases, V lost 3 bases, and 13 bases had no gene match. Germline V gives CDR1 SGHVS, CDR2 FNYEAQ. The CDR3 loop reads CASSFGVGPSGSHEQFF. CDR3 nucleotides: TGTGCCAGCAGCTTTGGGGTCGGGCCTAGCGGGAGTCATGAGCAGTTCTTC.

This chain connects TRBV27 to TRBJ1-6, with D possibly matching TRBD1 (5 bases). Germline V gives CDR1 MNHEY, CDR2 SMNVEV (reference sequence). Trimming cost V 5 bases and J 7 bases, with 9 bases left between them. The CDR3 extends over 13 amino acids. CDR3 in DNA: TGTGCCAGCAGTATAAACAGGAATTCACCCCTCCACTTT. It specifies CASSINRNSPLHF.

Here the CDR3 DNA reads TGTGCCAGCAGTTACGGGGGGACAGCCTATGGCTACACCTTC. Translating it yields CASSYGGTAYGYTF. The chain has TRBV6-5 and TRBJ1-2; 7 bases line up with TRBD1. Per germline, CDR1 MNHEY and CDR2 SVGAGI. Losses at the gene ends were 2 bases for V and 4 bases for J; bases not matched to a gene: 4. This CDR3 spans 14 amino acids.

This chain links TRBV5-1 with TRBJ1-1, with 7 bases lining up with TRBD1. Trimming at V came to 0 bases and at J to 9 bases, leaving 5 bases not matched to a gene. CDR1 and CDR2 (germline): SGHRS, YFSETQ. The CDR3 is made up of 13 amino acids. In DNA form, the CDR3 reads TGCGCCAGCAGCTTGGACCCGGGACAGAAAGCTTTCTTT. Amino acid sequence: CASSLDPGQKAFF. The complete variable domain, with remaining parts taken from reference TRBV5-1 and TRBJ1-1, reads KAGVTQTPRYLIKTRGQQVTLSCSPISGHRSVSWYQQTPGQGLQFLFEYFSETQRNKGNFPGRFSGRQFSNSRSEMNVSTLELGDSALYLCASSLDPGQKAFFGQGTRLTVV.

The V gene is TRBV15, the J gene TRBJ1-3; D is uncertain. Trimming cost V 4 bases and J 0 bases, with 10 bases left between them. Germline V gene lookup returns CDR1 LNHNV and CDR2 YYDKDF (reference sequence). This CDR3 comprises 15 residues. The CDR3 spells CATSNQAFSGNTIYF. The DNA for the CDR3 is TGTGCCACCAGCAACCAGGCCTTCTCTGGAAACACCATATATTTT.

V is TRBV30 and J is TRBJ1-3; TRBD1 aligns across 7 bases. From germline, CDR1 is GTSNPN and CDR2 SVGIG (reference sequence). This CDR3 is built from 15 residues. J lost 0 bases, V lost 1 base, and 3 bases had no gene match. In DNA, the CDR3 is TGTGCCTGGAGTGCGGGGACAGTCTCTGGAAACACCATATATTTT. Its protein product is CAWSAGTVSGNTIYF.

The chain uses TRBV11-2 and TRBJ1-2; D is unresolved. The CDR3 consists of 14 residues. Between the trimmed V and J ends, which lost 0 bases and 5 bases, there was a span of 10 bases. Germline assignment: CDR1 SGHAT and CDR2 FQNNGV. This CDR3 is CASSLDDQRYGYTF. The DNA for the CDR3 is TGTGCCAGCAGCTTAGATGACCAGAGGTATGGCTACACCTTC.

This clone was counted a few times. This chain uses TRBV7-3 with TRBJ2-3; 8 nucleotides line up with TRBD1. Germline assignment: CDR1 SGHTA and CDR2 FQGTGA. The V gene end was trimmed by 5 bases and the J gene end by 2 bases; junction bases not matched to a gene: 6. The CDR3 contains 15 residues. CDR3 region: CASSPRQGSTDTQYF. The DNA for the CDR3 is TGTGCCAGCAGCCCGCGACAGGGGTCCACAGATACGCAGTATTTT.